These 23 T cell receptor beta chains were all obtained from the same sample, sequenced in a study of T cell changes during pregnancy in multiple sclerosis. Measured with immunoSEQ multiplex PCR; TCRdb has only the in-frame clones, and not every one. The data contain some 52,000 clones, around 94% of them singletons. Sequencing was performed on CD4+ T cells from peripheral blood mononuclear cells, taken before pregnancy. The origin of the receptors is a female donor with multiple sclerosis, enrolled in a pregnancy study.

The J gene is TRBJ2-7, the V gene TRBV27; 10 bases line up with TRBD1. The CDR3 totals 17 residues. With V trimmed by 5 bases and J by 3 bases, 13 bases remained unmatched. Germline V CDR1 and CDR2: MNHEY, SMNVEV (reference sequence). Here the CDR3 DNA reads TGTGCCAGCAGTCGGATATCGGGGACAGGGGCCAACTACGAGCAGTACTTC. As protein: CASSRISGTGANYEQYF.

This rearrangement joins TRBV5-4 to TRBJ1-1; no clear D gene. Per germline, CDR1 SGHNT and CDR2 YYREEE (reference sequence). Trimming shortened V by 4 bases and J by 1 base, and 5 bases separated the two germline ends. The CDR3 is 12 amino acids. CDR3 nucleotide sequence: TGTGCCAGCAGCGTCGGGAACACTGAAGCTTTCTTT. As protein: CASSVGNTEAFF.

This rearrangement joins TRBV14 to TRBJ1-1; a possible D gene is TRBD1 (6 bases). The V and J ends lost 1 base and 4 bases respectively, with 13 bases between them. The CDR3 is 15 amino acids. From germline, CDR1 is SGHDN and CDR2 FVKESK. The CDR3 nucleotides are TGTGCCAGCAGCCAAGGAGGACAGTCGGTCACTGAAGCTTTCTTT. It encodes CASSQGGQSVTEAFF.

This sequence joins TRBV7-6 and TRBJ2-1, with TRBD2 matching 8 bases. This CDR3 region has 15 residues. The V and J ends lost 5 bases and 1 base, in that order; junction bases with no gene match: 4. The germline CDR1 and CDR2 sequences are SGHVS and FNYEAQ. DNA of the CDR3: TGTGCCAGCAGCCCCGCTAGCGGGTCCTACAATGAGCAGTTCTTC. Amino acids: CASSPASGSYNEQFF. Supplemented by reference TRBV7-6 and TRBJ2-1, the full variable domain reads GAGVSQSPRYKVTKRGQDVALRCDPISGHVSLYWYRQALGQGPEFLTYFNYEAQQDKSGLPNDRFSAERPEGSISTLTIQRTEQRDSAMYRCASSPASGSYNEQFFGPGTRLTVL.

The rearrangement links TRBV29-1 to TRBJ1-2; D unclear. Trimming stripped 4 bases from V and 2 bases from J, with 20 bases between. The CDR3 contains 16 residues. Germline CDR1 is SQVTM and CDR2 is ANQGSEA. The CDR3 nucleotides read TGCAGCGTTGGGCCAATCGGGTCAGCTGGGAACTATGGCTACACCTTC. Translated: CSVGPIGSAGNYGYTF.

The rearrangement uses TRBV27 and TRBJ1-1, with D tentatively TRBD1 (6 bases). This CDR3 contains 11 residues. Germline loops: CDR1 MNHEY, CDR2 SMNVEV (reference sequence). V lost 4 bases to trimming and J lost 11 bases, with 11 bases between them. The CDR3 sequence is CASSSQGGAFF. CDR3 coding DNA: TGTGCCAGCAGTTCACAGGGTGGCGCTTTCTTT.

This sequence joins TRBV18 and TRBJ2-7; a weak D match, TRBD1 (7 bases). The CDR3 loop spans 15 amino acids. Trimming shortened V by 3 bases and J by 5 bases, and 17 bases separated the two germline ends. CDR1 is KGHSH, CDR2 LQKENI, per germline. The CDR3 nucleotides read TGTGCCAGCTCACCCCGACAGGGAGGATCTGACGAGCAGTACTTC. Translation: CASSPRQGGSDEQYF.

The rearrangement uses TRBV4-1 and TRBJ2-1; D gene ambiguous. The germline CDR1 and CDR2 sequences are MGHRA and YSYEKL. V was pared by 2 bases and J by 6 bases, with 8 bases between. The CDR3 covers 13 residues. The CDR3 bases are TGCGCCAGCAGCCAAAAAAAGAGCAATGAGCAGTTCTTC. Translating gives CASSQKKSNEQFF.

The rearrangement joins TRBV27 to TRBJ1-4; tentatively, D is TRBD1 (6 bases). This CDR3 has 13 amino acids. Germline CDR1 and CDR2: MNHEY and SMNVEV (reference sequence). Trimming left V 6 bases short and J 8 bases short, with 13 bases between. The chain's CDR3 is CASSKGGGEKLFF. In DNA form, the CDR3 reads TGTGCCAGCAGCAAAGGGGGGGGAGAAAAACTGTTTTTT.

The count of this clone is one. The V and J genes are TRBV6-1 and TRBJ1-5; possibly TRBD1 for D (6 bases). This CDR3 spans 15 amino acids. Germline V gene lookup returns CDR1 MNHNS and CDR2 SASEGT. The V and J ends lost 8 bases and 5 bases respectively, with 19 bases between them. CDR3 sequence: CASSERTAVHQPQHF. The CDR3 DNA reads TGTGCCAGCTCTGAAAGGACAGCGGTTCATCAGCCCCAGCATTTT.

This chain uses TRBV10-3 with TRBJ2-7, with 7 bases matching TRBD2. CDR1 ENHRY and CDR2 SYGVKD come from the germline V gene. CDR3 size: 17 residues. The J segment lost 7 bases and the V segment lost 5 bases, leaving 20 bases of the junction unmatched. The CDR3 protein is CAISSPYMTSTPSEQYF. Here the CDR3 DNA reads TGTGCCATCAGTTCCCCGTACATGACTAGCACTCCTTCGGAGCAGTACTTC.

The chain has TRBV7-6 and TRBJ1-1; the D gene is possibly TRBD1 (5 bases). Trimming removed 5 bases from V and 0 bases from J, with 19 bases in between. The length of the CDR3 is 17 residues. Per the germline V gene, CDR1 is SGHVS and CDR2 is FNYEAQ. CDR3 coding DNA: TGTGCCAGCAGCCTGGACGGATTCGCAGGGATGAACACTGAAGCTTTCTTT. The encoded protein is CASSLDGFAGMNTEAFF.

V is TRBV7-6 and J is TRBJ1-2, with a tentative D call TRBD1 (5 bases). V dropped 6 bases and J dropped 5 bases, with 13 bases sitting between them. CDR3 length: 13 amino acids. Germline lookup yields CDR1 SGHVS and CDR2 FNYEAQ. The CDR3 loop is CASRGLGWYGYTF. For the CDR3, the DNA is TGTGCCAGCAGGGGACTGGGGTGGTATGGCTACACCTTC. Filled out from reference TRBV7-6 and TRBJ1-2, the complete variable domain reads GAGVSQSPRYKVTKRGQDVALRCDPISGHVSLYWYRQALGQGPEFLTYFNYEAQQDKSGLPNDRFSAERPEGSISTLTIQRTEQRDSAMYRCASRGLGWYGYTFGSGTRLTVV.

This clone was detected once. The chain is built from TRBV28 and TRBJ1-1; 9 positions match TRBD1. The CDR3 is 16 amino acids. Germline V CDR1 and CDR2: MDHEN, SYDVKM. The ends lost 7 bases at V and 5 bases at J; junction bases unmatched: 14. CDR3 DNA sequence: TGTGCCAGCACCGGGGGGACAGGGAACAGGCGGACTGAAGCTTTCTTT. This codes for CASTGGTGNRRTEAFF.

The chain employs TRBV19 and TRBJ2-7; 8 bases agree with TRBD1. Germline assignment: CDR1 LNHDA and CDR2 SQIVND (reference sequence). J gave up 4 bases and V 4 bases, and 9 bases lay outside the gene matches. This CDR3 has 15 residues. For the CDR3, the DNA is TGTGCCAGTAGTACCCCCTCGGACAGGGAGTACGAGCAGTACTTC. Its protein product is CASSTPSDREYEQYF.

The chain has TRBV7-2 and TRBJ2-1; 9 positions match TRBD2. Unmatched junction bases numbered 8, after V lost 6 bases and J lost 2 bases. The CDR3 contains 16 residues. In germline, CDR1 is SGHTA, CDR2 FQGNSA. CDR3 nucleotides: TGTGCCAGCAGAATAGCGGGAGCCGGGGCCTACAATGAGCAGTTCTTC. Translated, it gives CASRIAGAGAYNEQFF. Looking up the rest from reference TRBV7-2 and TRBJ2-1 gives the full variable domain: GAGVSQSPSNKVTEKGKDVELRCDPISGHTALYWYRQSLGQGLEFLIYFQGNSAPDKSGLPSDRFSAERTGGSVSTLTIQRTQQEDSAVYLCASRIAGAGAYNEQFFGPGTRLTVL.

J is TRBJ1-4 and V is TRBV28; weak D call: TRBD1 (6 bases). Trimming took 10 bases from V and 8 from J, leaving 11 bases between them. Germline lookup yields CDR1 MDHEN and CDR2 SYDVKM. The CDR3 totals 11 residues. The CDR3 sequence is CATQGQEKLFF. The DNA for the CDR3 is TGTGCCACACAGGGCCAAGAAAAACTGTTTTTT.

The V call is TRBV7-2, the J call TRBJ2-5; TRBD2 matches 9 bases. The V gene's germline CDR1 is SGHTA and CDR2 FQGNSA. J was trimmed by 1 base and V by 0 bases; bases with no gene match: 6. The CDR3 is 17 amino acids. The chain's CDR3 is CASSLALSGSGQETQYF. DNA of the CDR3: TGTGCCAGCAGCTTAGCCCTTAGCGGGAGTGGCCAAGAGACCCAGTACTTC. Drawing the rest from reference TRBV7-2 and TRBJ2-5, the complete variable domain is GAGVSQSPSNKVTEKGKDVELRCDPISGHTALYWYRQSLGQGLEFLIYFQGNSAPDKSGLPSDRFSAERTGGSVSTLTIQRTQQEDSAVYLCASSLALSGSGQETQYFGPGTRLLVL.

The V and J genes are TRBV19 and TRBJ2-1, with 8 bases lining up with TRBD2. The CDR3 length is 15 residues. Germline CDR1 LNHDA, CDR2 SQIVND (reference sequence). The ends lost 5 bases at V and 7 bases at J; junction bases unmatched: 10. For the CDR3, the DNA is TGTGCCAGTAGTCCCCCGGCAAGCGGGAGTAATGAGCAGTTCTTC. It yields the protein CASSPPASGSNEQFF.

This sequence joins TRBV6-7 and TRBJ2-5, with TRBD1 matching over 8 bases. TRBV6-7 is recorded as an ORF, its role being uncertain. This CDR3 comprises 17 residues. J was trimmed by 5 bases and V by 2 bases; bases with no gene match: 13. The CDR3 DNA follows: TGTGCCAGCAGTTACCGGCCAAGGACAGGGTCGATGGAGACCCAGTACTTC. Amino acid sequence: CASSYRPRTGSMETQYF.

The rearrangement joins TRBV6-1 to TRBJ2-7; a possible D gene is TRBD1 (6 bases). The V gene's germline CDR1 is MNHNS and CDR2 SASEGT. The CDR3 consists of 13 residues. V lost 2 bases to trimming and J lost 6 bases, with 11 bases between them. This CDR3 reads CASSEQGWGEQYF. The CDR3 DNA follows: TGTGCCAGCAGTGAACAGGGGTGGGGCGAGCAGTACTTC.

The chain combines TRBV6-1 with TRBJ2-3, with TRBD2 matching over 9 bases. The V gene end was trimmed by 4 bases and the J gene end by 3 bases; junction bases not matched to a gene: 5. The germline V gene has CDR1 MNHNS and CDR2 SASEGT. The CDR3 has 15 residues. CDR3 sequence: CASSALAGETDTQYF. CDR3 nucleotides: TGTGCCAGCAGTGCCTTAGCGGGAGAGACAGATACGCAGTATTTT.

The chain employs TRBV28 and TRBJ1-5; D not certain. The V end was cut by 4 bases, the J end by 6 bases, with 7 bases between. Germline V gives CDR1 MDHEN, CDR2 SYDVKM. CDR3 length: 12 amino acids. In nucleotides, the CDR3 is TGTGCCAGCAGTTCTGGACTTCAGCCCCAGCATTTT. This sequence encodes CASSSGLQPQHF.